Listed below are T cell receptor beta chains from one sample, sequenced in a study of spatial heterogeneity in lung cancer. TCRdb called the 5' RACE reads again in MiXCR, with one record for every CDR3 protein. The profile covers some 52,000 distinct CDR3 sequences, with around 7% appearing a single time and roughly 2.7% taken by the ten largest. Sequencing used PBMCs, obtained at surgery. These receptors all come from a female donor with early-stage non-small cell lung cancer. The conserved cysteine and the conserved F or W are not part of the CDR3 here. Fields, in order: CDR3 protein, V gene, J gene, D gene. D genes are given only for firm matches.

cdr3_aa: ASSLGQPSTDTQY
v_call: TRBV7-2
j_call: TRBJ2-3
d_call: -

cdr3_aa: ASSPGRESYEQY
v_call: TRBV7-2
j_call: TRBJ2-7
d_call: TRBD2

cdr3_aa: ASGGQFYEQY
v_call: TRBV11-1
j_call: TRBJ2-7
d_call: TRBD1

cdr3_aa: ASRFRDTPVVYGYT
v_call: TRBV6-2/TRBV6-3
j_call: TRBJ1-2
d_call: -

cdr3_aa: ASSLTPGLAGGPKTDTQY
v_call: TRBV5-1
j_call: TRBJ2-3
d_call: TRBD2

cdr3_aa: SVGGVGNQPQH
v_call: TRBV29-1
j_call: TRBJ1-5
d_call: -

cdr3_aa: SARGSSGGGNEQF
v_call: TRBV20-1
j_call: TRBJ2-1
d_call: TRBD2

cdr3_aa: SAYGPRNSPLH
v_call: TRBV20-1
j_call: TRBJ1-6
d_call: -

cdr3_aa: SARKGGELGPQH
v_call: TRBV20-1
j_call: TRBJ1-5
d_call: -

cdr3_aa: SADRGDSEQY
v_call: TRBV20-1
j_call: TRBJ2-7
d_call: TRBD1

cdr3_aa: ASSPTVQSGTGELF
v_call: TRBV7-6
j_call: TRBJ2-2
d_call: -

cdr3_aa: ASSPLTDTGELF
v_call: TRBV18
j_call: TRBJ2-2
d_call: -

cdr3_aa: ASSLGGRGVVEAF
v_call: TRBV5-6
j_call: TRBJ1-1
d_call: -

cdr3_aa: ASSRTSANTGELF
v_call: TRBV5-4
j_call: TRBJ2-2
d_call: TRBD2

cdr3_aa: ASSPPPGYGSYNEQF
v_call: TRBV19
j_call: TRBJ2-1
d_call: -

cdr3_aa: ASSLSSGTGRFEQY
v_call: TRBV7-3
j_call: TRBJ2-7
d_call: TRBD1

cdr3_aa: ASSQREDRYEQY
v_call: TRBV23-1
j_call: TRBJ2-7
d_call: -

cdr3_aa: ASSGRTSGGYEQY
v_call: TRBV7-2
j_call: TRBJ2-7
d_call: TRBD2

cdr3_aa: AGLGRGPTGTGELF
v_call: TRBV6-1
j_call: TRBJ2-2
d_call: -

cdr3_aa: ASSQQRQGGRVQY
v_call: TRBV12-3/TRBV12-4
j_call: TRBJ2-7
d_call: -

cdr3_aa: ASSFLGGGVEAF
v_call: TRBV7-2
j_call: TRBJ1-1
d_call: TRBD1

cdr3_aa: ASTSCPHTEYEQY
v_call: TRBV21-1
j_call: TRBJ2-7
d_call: -

cdr3_aa: AITGTSYNEQF
v_call: TRBV10-3
j_call: TRBJ2-1
d_call: TRBD2

cdr3_aa: SVVGTGAEKLF
v_call: TRBV29-1
j_call: TRBJ1-4
d_call: TRBD1

cdr3_aa: ASSKPSDGYT
v_call: TRBV21-1
j_call: TRBJ1-2
d_call: -

cdr3_aa: SLSTGTAYGYT
v_call: TRBV29-1
j_call: TRBJ1-2
d_call: TRBD1

cdr3_aa: ASRLTGTGGEGGTQY
v_call: TRBV28
j_call: TRBJ2-3
d_call: TRBD1

cdr3_aa: SAMAEFYEQY
v_call: TRBV20-1
j_call: TRBJ2-7
d_call: -

cdr3_aa: ASSSRRGAGANVLT
v_call: TRBV7-3
j_call: TRBJ2-6
d_call: -

cdr3_aa: ANHGPAGYGYT
v_call: TRBV10-3
j_call: TRBJ1-2
d_call: -

cdr3_aa: SVGQRNTIY
v_call: TRBV29-1
j_call: TRBJ1-3
d_call: TRBD1

cdr3_aa: SVDRGAETQY
v_call: TRBV29-1
j_call: TRBJ2-5
d_call: TRBD1

cdr3_aa: ASRTWRGQSGTEAF
v_call: TRBV4-3
j_call: TRBJ1-1
d_call: -

cdr3_aa: ASSEILAWGYNEQF
v_call: TRBV6-1
j_call: TRBJ2-1
d_call: -

cdr3_aa: ASSQERAYGYT
v_call: TRBV3-1
j_call: TRBJ1-2
d_call: -

cdr3_aa: SVGDRGGQPQH
v_call: TRBV29-1
j_call: TRBJ1-5
d_call: TRBD1

cdr3_aa: ASSQRGPTWDEQF
v_call: TRBV18
j_call: TRBJ2-1
d_call: -

cdr3_aa: ATGGLDHETQY
v_call: TRBV10-3
j_call: TRBJ2-5
d_call: TRBD2